The 9 T cell receptor beta chains in this list originate from one sample, sequenced in a study of blood T cell repertoires in COVID-19. Assay used: immunoSEQ multiplex PCR; TCRdb lists only in-frame clones, some missing. The sample carries fewer than 110,000 clones, roughly 85% recorded once. Sequencing used peripheral blood. All receptors derive from a woman between 70 and 85 years old with active or convalescent COVID-19.

This chain links TRBV30 with TRBJ2-3; 7 bases are shared with TRBD2. Germline lookup yields CDR1 GTSNPN and CDR2 SVGIG (reference sequence). Losses at the gene ends were 4 bases for V and 9 bases for J; bases not matched to a gene: 10. This CDR3 is built from 13 residues. The CDR3, as DNA: TGTGCCTGGACAGCGGGGCCGGCAATCACGCAGTATTTT. Amino acid sequence: CAWTAGPAITQYF.

This chain uses TRBV20-1 with TRBJ1-1; TRBD1 agrees at 8 bases. This CDR3 comprises 11 residues. CDR1 and CDR2 from the germline V gene are DFQATT and SNEGSKA (reference sequence). V was clipped by 3 bases and J by 10 bases; unmatched bases: 4. The CDR3 DNA follows: TGCAGTGCTAGGGGACAGGCGATAGCTTTCTTT. Amino acids: CSARGQAIAFF.

This chain joins TRBV6-6 and TRBJ2-7, with 7 bases fitting TRBD2. Germline assignment: CDR1 MNHNY and CDR2 SVGAGI (reference sequence). The CDR3 has 16 amino acids. V shed 2 bases, J shed 3 bases, and the junction held 10 bases outside the gene matches. The CDR3 coding sequence is TGTGCCAGCAGTTACCCTAAGAGCGGGAAGGTCTACGAGCAGTACTTC. Translated: CASSYPKSGKVYEQYF.

The chain has TRBV28 and TRBJ2-3, with 11 positions matching TRBD2. This CDR3 spans 14 amino acids. Trimming cost V 11 bases and J 2 bases; bases outside gene matches: 6. The germline gives CDR1 MDHEN, CDR2 SYDVKM. The CDR3 reads CACIAGGSTDTQYF. The DNA for the CDR3 is TGTGCCTGCATAGCGGGAGGGTCCACAGATACGCAGTATTTT.

The rearrangement links TRBV5-1 to TRBJ2-7; 8 bases map to TRBD1. CDR1 SGHRS and CDR2 YFSETQ come from the germline V gene. The ends lost 4 bases at V and 1 base at J; junction bases unmatched: 4. The CDR3 extends over 14 amino acids. This CDR3 reads CASSPQGGSYEQYF. For the CDR3, the DNA is TGCGCCAGCAGCCCACAGGGGGGATCCTACGAGCAGTACTTC.

The rearrangement joins TRBV4-3 to TRBJ1-6; D perhaps matches TRBD1 (5 bases). The V end was cut by 2 bases, the J end by 8 bases, with 10 bases between. Looked up from germline, CDR1 is LGHNA and CDR2 is YSLEER. The CDR3 contains 14 residues. The CDR3 loop reads CASSQQGTHSPLHF. The CDR3 bases are TGCGCCAGCAGCCAACAGGGAACCCATTCACCCCTCCACTTT.

The CDR3 sequence is CASTREAFFGSSNQPQHF. CDR3 nucleotides: TGTGCCAGTACCAGGGAGGCATTCTTCGGGTCTAGCAATCAGCCCCAGCATTTT. The chain combines TRBV19 with TRBJ1-5; tentatively, D is TRBD1 (5 bases). The ends were cut back, 7 bases at V and 0 bases at J, with 22 bases in the middle. Germline V lookup: CDR1 LNHDA, CDR2 SQIVND (reference sequence). The CDR3 length is 18 residues.

This chain connects TRBV6-5 to TRBJ1-2; D not resolved. The CDR3 length is 12 residues. From germline, CDR1 is MNHEY and CDR2 SVGAGI. V was shortened by 2 bases and J by 4 bases, with 5 bases between the two germline ends. As DNA, the CDR3 is TGTGCCAGCAGTTACGGGCCCTATGGCTACACCTTC. This encodes CASSYGPYGYTF.

V gene TRBV3-1 (or the pseudogene TRBV3-2) combines with J gene TRBJ1-6; D is unresolved. The CDR3 sequence is 16 residues long. Trimming pared 3 bases from V and 0 bases from J, leaving 9 bases between. CDR1 is LGHDT, CDR2 YNNKEL, per germline (reference sequence). CDR3 in DNA: TGTGCCAGCAGCCAGTCGGGGAGCTCCTATAATTCACCCCTCCACTTT. Encoded protein: CASSQSGSSYNSPLHF.